Included here is one T cell receptor beta chain sequence, with context. The time point here: baseline, week 1 (first vaccination visit). Indicated treatment: pre-vaccination baseline after standard-of-care therapy. Donors had new WHO grade 3 or 4 IDH1-mutant, ATRX-lost astrocytomas. This entry comes from a study of a mutant IDH1 vaccine in newly diagnosed glioma. As for the study in general: Those enrolled had earlier been treated with radiotherapy, temozolomide, or both, mostly both.

The CDR3 contains 15 residues. Per the germline V gene, CDR1 is LNHDA and CDR2 is SQIVND (reference sequence). The V and J ends lost 7 bases and 1 base respectively, with 14 bases between them. Produced via immunoSEQ multiplex PCR; TCRdb's table is partial and in-frame only. The sample has about 51,000 clones, 60% to 85% seen once. V is TRBV19 and J is TRBJ1-5; possible D gene TRBD1, 6 bases. The receptor's source is a woman in her thirties or forties with glioma. The source material was PBMCs, sampled from a glioma patient treated with radiotherapy, temozolomide or both. CDR3 nucleotide sequence: TGTGCCAGTAAGGGGGGAGGATTAAGCAATCAGCCCCAGCATTTT. Residues: CASKGGGLSNQPQHF.